Listed here are 8 T cell receptor beta chains from one sample, sequenced in a study of Ad26.COV2.S vaccination and SARS-CoV-2 variants. Specified treatment: roughly 19 received Ad26.COV2.S at low or high dose, single or two shots; several received placebo; per-sample allocation not given. Sampling was performed 63 days after the first vaccine or placebo injection. Assay used: immunoSEQ multiplex PCR; TCRdb lists only in-frame clones, some missing. The sample has around 350,000 clones; approximately 84% are singletons. The material sequenced was peripheral blood, taken in a trial of Ad26.COV2.S vaccine versus placebo. The source of these receptors is a person between 18 and 65 years old who received the Ad26.COV2.S COVID-19 vaccine or a placebo.

The chain has TRBV27 and TRBJ2-1; TRBD2 aligns across 7 bases. CDR1 and CDR2 (germline): MNHEY, SMNVEV (reference sequence). The J segment lost 4 bases and the V segment lost 8 bases, leaving 5 bases of the junction unmatched. This CDR3 contains 13 residues. The CDR3 spells CASRASGYNEQFF. The CDR3, as DNA: TGTGCCAGCCGGGCTAGCGGATACAATGAGCAGTTCTTC.

This sequence joins TRBV6-5 and TRBJ1-1, with D perhaps matching TRBD1 (6 bases). The CDR3 loop spans 13 amino acids. Germline loops: CDR1 MNHEY, CDR2 SVGAGI. Trimming pared 4 bases from V and 5 bases from J, leaving 11 bases between. The CDR3 loop is CASSLTGPTEAFF. The CDR3 DNA follows: TGTGCCAGCAGTTTGACAGGTCCGACTGAAGCTTTCTTT.

This clone has a single count. This chain uses TRBV5-1 with TRBJ1-1; possible D gene TRBD1, 6 bases. V dropped 4 bases and J dropped 8 bases, with 15 bases sitting between them. There are 13 residues in the CDR3. The V gene's germline CDR1 is SGHRS and CDR2 YFSETQ. CDR3 nucleotide sequence: TGCGCCAGCAGCCCAGGGGAGTTCCCCGAAGCTTTCTTT. Translating it yields CASSPGEFPEAFF.

This clone occurred once. The chain carries TRBV7-8 and TRBJ1-2; TRBD1 might be the D (6 bases). The CDR3 totals 15 residues. V dropped 5 bases and J dropped 7 bases, with 20 bases sitting between them. CDR1 and CDR2 from the germline V gene are SGHVS and FQNEAQ. CDR3 DNA sequence: TGTGCCAGCAGCCGAGGGGCACAGGGTTTAGGTGGCTACACCTTC. Residues: CASSRGAQGLGGYTF.

The chain couples TRBV29-1 to TRBJ2-3; the match to TRBD2 covers 8 bases. The CDR3 loop spans 15 amino acids. The germline gives CDR1 SQVTM, CDR2 ANQGSEA. Trimming at V came to 8 bases and at J to 5 bases, leaving 15 bases not matched to a gene. CDR3 bases: TGCAGCCTGGGACCGGCGGGAGGCCCCGGAGATACGCAGTATTTT. As protein: CSLGPAGGPGDTQYF.

The chain carries TRBV27 and TRBJ1-5; D is perhaps TRBD1 (6 bases). Germline V gene sequence: CDR1 MNHEY, CDR2 SMNVEV (reference sequence). Trimming cost V 2 bases and J 0 bases, with 11 bases left between them. CDR3 length equals 16 residues. The CDR3 DNA reads TGTGCCAGCAGTTTAGGCAGGGGCTATAGCAATCAGCCCCAGCATTTT. Its translation: CASSLGRGYSNQPQHF.

This chain uses TRBV5-4 with TRBJ1-2; D is unclear. The CDR3 contains 13 residues. The germline CDR1 and CDR2 sequences are SGHNT and YYREEE (reference sequence). The ends were cut back, 3 bases at V and 2 bases at J, with 8 bases in the middle. This CDR3 is CASSSIRNYGYTF. The CDR3 DNA sequence: TGTGCCAGCAGCTCGATCAGGAACTATGGCTACACCTTC.

This clone has a single count. This chain connects TRBV14 to TRBJ1-2; 7 nucleotides align to TRBD1. The germline V gene encodes CDR1 SGHDN and CDR2 FVKESK. CDR3 length equals 15 residues. V lost 2 bases and J lost 4; bases outside the gene matches: 7. The CDR3 bases are TGTGCCAGCAGCCAACTGAAAGGGGGCGCCTATGGCTACACCTTC. Protein product: CASSQLKGGAYGYTF.